The entry below describes one T cell receptor (beta chain). Once RNA had been extracted, it was reverse transcribed into cDNA to act as the sequencing template. The table came from immunoSEQ multiplex PCR; TCRdb's copy has only in-frame clones and leaves some out. Here the sample spans 110,000 to 150,000 clones, 58% being singletons. The germline CDR1 and CDR2 sequences are GTSNPN and SVGIG (reference sequence). The CDR3 extends over 13 amino acids. The V end was cut by 5 bases, the J end by 6 bases, with 14 bases between. The data were obtained in a study of CD8+ T cells in alopecia areata. The sequenced sample was CD4+ T cells sorted from blood, obtained at week 0. The V call is TRBV30, the J call TRBJ1-5, with unresolved D. The clonotype was recovered from a human donor with alopecia areata. CDR3 bases: TGTGCCTGGGGGAGCTATGGCAGTCAGCCCCAGCATTTT. This translates into CAWGSYGSQPQHF. The full variable domain, its missing parts supplied by reference TRBV30 and TRBJ1-5, is SQTIHQWPATLVQPVGSPLSLECTVEGTSNPNLYWYRQAAGRGLQLLFYSVGIGQISSEVPQNLSASRPQDRQFILSSKKLLLSDSGFYLCAWGSYGSQPQHFGDGTRLSIL.